Listed below are T cell receptor beta chains from one sample, sequenced in a study of Ad26.COV2.S vaccination and SARS-CoV-2 variants. Measured with immunoSEQ multiplex PCR; TCRdb has only the in-frame clones, and not every one. The sample consists of approximately 360,000 clones, 83% of them appearing once. The sequenced sample was peripheral blood, obtained in a trial of Ad26.COV2.S vaccine versus placebo. These receptors were collected from a person aged 18-60 years who received the Ad26.COV2.S COVID-19 vaccine or a placebo. CDR3s include the opening cysteine and the closing phenylalanine or tryptophan. A D gene is named only where the DNA matches it firmly. Size tells how often a clone was seen (once, few, many) or the class of an expanded clone, and some rows leave it out.

d_gene	v_gene	j_gene	abundance	CDR3nt	CDR3aa
.	TRBV19	TRBJ1-2	.	TGTGCCAGTAGCCGGAACGGGGCGAAGGGCTACACCTTC	CASSRNGAKGYTF
.	TRBV4-1	TRBJ1-1	few	TGCGCCAGCAGCCTTGGAGGGGCTGAAGCTTTCTTT	CASSLGGAEAFF
TRBD2	TRBV11-2	TRBJ2-1	.	TGTGCCAGCAGCCAATTGGCGGGAGGGAGCTCCTACAATGAGCAGTTCTTC	CASSQLAGGSSYNEQFF
TRBD1	TRBV5-6	TRBJ1-6	.	TGTGCCAGCAGTCCGGACAGGGGCAGTGGTAATTCACCCCTCCACTTT	CASSPDRGSGNSPLHF
.	TRBV7-7	TRBJ2-3	.	TGTGCCAGTAGCTCAATTTTGGGCGACACAGATACGCAGTATTTT	CASSSILGDTDTQYF
.	TRBV3-1/TRBV3-2	TRBJ1-5	.	TGTGCCAGCAGCCAAGGAGGGGGAGGGGCCGCAGGGCCCCAGCATTTT	CASSQGGGGAAGPQHF
.	TRBV12-3/TRBV12-4	TRBJ1-6	.	TGTGCCAGCACCCCCGTGAGGGATTCACCCCTCCACTTT	CASTPVRDSPLHF
.	TRBV4-2	TRBJ2-3	.	TGTGCCAGCAGCCAAGCGGGAAGCACAGATACGCAGTATTTT	CASSQAGSTDTQYF
.	TRBV5-1	TRBJ2-5	.	TGCGCCAGCAGCTTGGTCTGGAGGGGGCAAGAGACCCAGTACTTC	CASSLVWRGQETQYF
.	TRBV15	TRBJ2-5	.	TGTGCCACCAGCAGGAGGGGGCAAGAGACCCAGTACTTC	CATSRRGQETQYF
.	TRBV4-1	TRBJ1-1	.	TGCGCCAGCAGCCAACCGGGGACCGGGATGGGGGACACTGAAGCTTTCTTT	CASSQPGTGMGDTEAFF
TRBD2	TRBV7-2	TRBJ2-5	.	TGTGCCAGCAGCTTAGGGGGACTAGCGGGGGTAGAGACCCAGTACTTC	CASSLGGLAGVETQYF
.	TRBV3-1/TRBV3-2	TRBJ1-2	.	TGTGCCAGCAGCCAAGGGACAAAAGCTAACTATGGCTACACCTTC	CASSQGTKANYGYTF
TRBD1	TRBV5-1	TRBJ1-2	.	TGCGCCAGCAGACCTCCCTACAGGGGCGAGAGCGGTGGCTACACCTTC	CASRPPYRGESGGYTF
.	TRBV18	TRBJ2-2	.	TGTGCCAGCTCACCATGGGACACCGGGGAGCTGTTTTTT	CASSPWDTGELFF
TRBD1	TRBV3-1/TRBV3-2	TRBJ1-2	.	TGTGCCAGCAGCCAAGGGACAGGCTCGAGTGGCTACACCTTC	CASSQGTGSSGYTF
TRBD2	TRBV4-1	TRBJ2-1	.	TGCGCCAGCAGCCCACTAGCGGGAGTTTCCAGGGAGCAGTTCTTC	CASSPLAGVSREQFF
.	TRBV25-1	TRBJ1-6	.	TGTGCCAGCAAACGGCCAAATTCACCCCTCCACTTT	CASKRPNSPLHF
.	TRBV7-9	TRBJ2-1	.	TGTGCCAGCAGCTTAAGCGGCGCCGACAATGAGCAGTTCTTC	CASSLSGADNEQFF
.	TRBV7-3	TRBJ1-2	few	TGTGCCAGCAGCGACCAGGACAGCCGAAGGGGCTACACCTTC	CASSDQDSRRGYTF
.	TRBV5-1	TRBJ1-2	.	TGCGCCAGCAGCTTGACAGGAGACACTAGCTATGGCTACACCTTC	CASSLTGDTSYGYTF
TRBD2	TRBV19	TRBJ2-5	.	TGTGCCAGTAGTAGACTAGCGGGAGGGGAGACCCAGTACTTC	CASSRLAGGETQYF
TRBD1	TRBV6-1	TRBJ1-1	.	TGTGCCAGCAGTGAAACCGGGACAGACACTGAAGCTTTCTTT	CASSETGTDTEAFF
TRBD1	TRBV11-2	TRBJ1-1	.	TGTGCCAGCAGCCTCCGGGACAGGAAGAACACTGAAGCTTTCTTT	CASSLRDRKNTEAFF
.	TRBV2	TRBJ1-5	.	TGTGCCAGCAGAAGGAGCCAGGCCGTAGGGCCCCAGCATTTT	CASRRSQAVGPQHF
.	TRBV5-1	TRBJ1-6	.	TGCGCCAGCAGCTCCCTCGGGGAGGTCTATAATTCACCCCTCCACTTT	CASSSLGEVYNSPLHF
.	TRBV7-9	TRBJ2-7	.	TGTGCCAGCAGCTTACTTGCGAGAGATTACGAGCAGTACTTC	CASSLLARDYEQYF
.	TRBV6-2/TRBV6-3	TRBJ2-3	.	TGTGCCAGCAGCCTGAGATCTACGCAGTATTTT	CASSLRSTQYF
.	TRBV19	TRBJ2-7	.	TGTGCCAGTAGACGGGGACGGAATTACGAGCAGTACTTC	CASRRGRNYEQYF
.	TRBV2	TRBJ1-6	.	TGTGCCAGCAGTGAAAATCTTTCACCCCTCCACTTT	CASSENLSPLHF
.	TRBV5-1	TRBJ2-5	once	TGCGCCAGCAGCGGGGAGGGGGTCCTCCAAGAGACCCAGTACTTC	CASSGEGVLQETQYF
.	TRBV3-1/TRBV3-2	TRBJ2-3	.	TGTGCCAGCAGCCAAAATCCTTCCCCGAGGGCGGATACGCAGTATTTT	CASSQNPSPRADTQYF
.	TRBV12-3/TRBV12-4	TRBJ1-1	.	TGTGCCAGCAGTTTGAGGGTGGGGACTGAAGCTTTCTTT	CASSLRVGTEAFF